Below, 15 T cell receptor beta chains from the same sample are listed, as sequenced in a study of T cell repertoires in cytomegalovirus infection. TCRdb fed the reads into MiXCR, producing one record per CDR3 protein. This table holds 310,000 or so distinct CDR3 sequences, around a quarter found once. Which antigens these TCRs recognize remains unknown. Sequencing was performed on cultured PBMCs, taken from culture after CMV antigen stimulation. The receptors derive from a human donor in good health (CMV status not recorded). Some clones in this sample may be carry-over from other donors' samples.

This chain joins TRBV11-2 and TRBJ2-1, with D possibly TRBD2 on 5 matching bases. Trimming cost V 1 base and J 12 bases, with 19 bases left between them. CDR1 and CDR2 (germline): SGHAT, FQNNGV. CDR3 length: 15 residues. The CDR3 nucleotides are TGTGCCAGCAGCTTAGTAAGTCATGAGGGAGCGACGCAGTTCTTC. It codes for CASSLVSHEGATQFF.

The chain is built from TRBV2 and TRBJ1-2, with TRBD1 identical over 8 bases. Losses at the gene ends were 5 bases for V and 0 bases for J; bases not matched to a gene: 8. This CDR3 is built from 16 residues. Germline assignment: CDR1 SNHLY and CDR2 FYNNEI. CDR3: CASSLDREPSNYGYTF. As DNA, the CDR3 is TGTGCCAGCAGTTTGGACAGGGAACCCTCTAACTATGGCTACACCTTC.

This clonotype came up many times. The rearrangement links TRBV7-2 to TRBJ1-2; 7 bases are shared with TRBD1. The CDR3 has 15 amino acids. Germline V lookup: CDR1 SGHTA, CDR2 FQGNSA. V shed 6 bases and J 2 bases; nucleotides not matched to a gene: 9. Written as DNA, the CDR3 is TGTGCCAGCAGTTTGAACCCGGGACAGAACTATGGCTACACCTTC. It encodes CASSLNPGQNYGYTF.

The chain employs TRBV20-1 and TRBJ2-3, with 15 bases identical to TRBD2. V trimming: 4 bases; J trimming: 5 bases; junction bases outside the gene matches: 10. The CDR3 length is 17 residues. Germline CDR1 DFQATT, CDR2 SNEGSKA (reference sequence). The CDR3 DNA sequence: TGCAGTGCTACACCGGGACTAGCGGGAGGACGGGGAGATACGCAGTATTTT. The encoded protein is CSATPGLAGGRGDTQYF.

The chain links TRBV7-9 to TRBJ1-4; possibly TRBD1 for D (5 bases). CDR3 length: 15 residues. CDR1 and CDR2 from the germline V gene are SEHNR and FQNEAQ (reference sequence). Trimming removed 4 bases from V and 8 bases from J, with 17 bases in between. As DNA, the CDR3 is TGTGCCAGCAGCTCACCCCTCCGGGACTCAGAAAAACTGTTTTTT. This sequence encodes CASSSPLRDSEKLFF.

In this sample, this clonotype turned up once. The rearrangement links TRBV13 to TRBJ2-1, with TRBD2 matching over 12 bases. V dropped 5 bases and J dropped 9; count of bases not matched to a gene: 14. The CDR3 extends over 17 amino acids. Germline CDR1 PRHDT, CDR2 FYEKMQ (reference sequence). The CDR3 spells CASSGGPLAGGVGEQFF. The CDR3 DNA is TGTGCCAGCAGCGGGGGGCCACTAGCGGGAGGAGTGGGTGAGCAGTTCTTC.

This rearrangement joins TRBV4-1 to TRBJ2-1; no clear D gene. Germline lookup yields CDR1 MGHRA and CDR2 YSYEKL. The V end was cut by 1 base, the J end by 0 bases, with 16 bases between. This CDR3 has 18 amino acids. CDR3 region: CASSQALLGYGSYNEQFF. CDR3 DNA sequence: TGCGCCAGCAGCCAAGCACTCCTTGGGTATGGCTCCTACAATGAGCAGTTCTTC.

V usage is TRBV28 and J usage is TRBJ1-2; a weak D match, TRBD1 (6 bases). CDR1 MDHEN and CDR2 SYDVKM come from the germline V gene. Trimming left V 2 bases short and J 4 bases short, with 11 bases between. This CDR3 region has 14 residues. In DNA, the CDR3 is TGTGCCAGCAGTTTACGACAGGCCCCCTATGGCTACACCTTC. Protein: CASSLRQAPYGYTF.

The rearrangement joins TRBV28 to TRBJ1-6; perhaps TRBD1 as D (6 bases). This CDR3 has 16 residues. In germline, CDR1 is MDHEN, CDR2 SYDVKM. The V and J ends lost 3 bases and 2 bases respectively, with 11 bases between them. The CDR3 reads CASSFQGRPYNSPLHF. Here the CDR3 DNA reads TGTGCCAGCAGTTTTCAGGGGCGGCCCTATAATTCACCCCTCCACTTT. Combining the CDR3 with reference TRBV28 and TRBJ1-6 gives the whole variable domain DVKVTQSSRYLVKRTGEKVFLECVQDMDHENMFWYRQDPGLGLRLIYFSYDVKMKEKGDIPEGYSVSREKKERFSLILESASTNQTSMYLCASSFQGRPYNSPLHFGNGTRLTVT.

In its sample, this clonotype was seen a few times. The chain carries TRBV6-2 or TRBV6-3 and TRBJ2-3; 9 positions agree with TRBD1. Trimming cost V 4 bases and J 0 bases; bases outside gene matches: 2. The CDR3 has 15 amino acids. Germline lookup yields CDR1 MNHEY and CDR2 SVGEGT. The CDR3 sequence is CASSSGTGSTDTQYF. Here the CDR3 DNA reads TGTGCCAGCAGTTCCGGGACAGGGAGCACAGATACGCAGTATTTT.

The gene calls are TRBV6-6 and TRBJ2-3; TRBD2 matches 14 bases. Germline CDR1 MNHNY, CDR2 SVGAGI (reference sequence). There are 17 residues in the CDR3. V shed 0 bases and J 4 bases; nucleotides not matched to a gene: 3. The CDR3 reads CASSYSWTSGRSDTQYF. The CDR3 DNA follows: TGTGCCAGCAGTTACTCGTGGACTAGCGGGAGGTCAGATACGCAGTATTTT.

This chain links TRBV4-1 with TRBJ2-1; 16 bases are a match to TRBD2. V was clipped by 3 bases and J by 0 bases; unmatched bases: 2. CDR1 is MGHRA and CDR2 is YSYEKL in the germline V gene. The CDR3 loop spans 18 amino acids. The CDR3 nucleotides are TGCGCCAGCAGCCAGGGACTAGCGGGAGGGAGCTCCTACAATGAGCAGTTCTTC. Amino acid sequence: CASSQGLAGGSSYNEQFF.

V usage is TRBV7-2 and J usage is TRBJ2-5, with D tentatively TRBD1 (5 bases). This CDR3 spans 13 amino acids. V shed 7 bases and J shed 5 bases, with 14 bases lying between them. Germline loops: CDR1 SGHTA, CDR2 FQGNSA. CDR3 in amino acids: CASTTARVETQYF. The CDR3 nucleotides read TGTGCCAGCACCACGGCCAGGGTGGAGACCCAGTACTTC.

The V and J genes are TRBV19 and TRBJ2-7, with 11 bases fitting TRBD1. V shed 5 bases, J shed 2 bases, and the junction held 5 bases outside the gene matches. In germline, CDR1 is LNHDA, CDR2 SQIVND (reference sequence). CDR3 length: 15 amino acids. CDR3 nucleotide sequence: TGTGCCAGTAGTGCCGGGACAGGGGGTGCCTACGAGCAGTACGTC. It yields the protein CASSAGTGGAYEQYV.

This clonotype was detected only a few times. The genes are TRBV27 and TRBJ1-1, with D possibly matching TRBD1 (5 bases). V shed 3 bases and J shed 7 bases, with 12 bases lying between them. Per germline, CDR1 MNHEY and CDR2 SMNVEV (reference sequence). The CDR3 is 13 amino acids. The CDR3 protein is CASSLPDRVEAFF. CDR3 nucleotides: TGTGCCAGCAGTTTGCCAGACAGAGTTGAAGCTTTCTTT.